The 26 T cell receptor beta chains below all came from one sample that was sequenced in a study of T cells after yellow fever vaccination. TCRdb re-called the 5' RACE reads with MiXCR, one entry per CDR3 protein. The repertoire includes approximately 330,000 distinct CDR3 sequences, 9.5% to 15% of them detected once, and 3.2% sits in the top ten. The source material was CD4+ T cells sorted from PBMCs, sampled 15 days after the yellow fever booster vaccination. These receptors came from a man younger than 35 who received the YFV17D yellow fever vaccine.

DNA of the CDR3: TGCGCCAGCAGCCAAACCCGGGGACAACAAGAGACCCAGTACTTC. Protein: CASSQTRGQQETQYF. V and J are TRBV4-3 and TRBJ2-5; D might be TRBD1 (6 bases). From germline, CDR1 is LGHNA and CDR2 YSLEER. Trimming took off 2 bases at V and 2 bases at J, with 12 bases between the two ends. There are 15 residues in the CDR3.

This clonotype was counted only a few times. The rearrangement joins TRBV7-2 to TRBJ2-5; TRBD2 is a possible D gene (6 bases). The CDR3 has 16 amino acids. Trimming left V 1 base short and J 5 bases short, with 17 bases between. In germline, CDR1 is SGHTA, CDR2 FQGNSA. CDR3 residues: CASSLGQTSLGETQYF. In DNA form, the CDR3 reads TGTGCCAGCAGCTTAGGACAGACTAGTTTGGGCGAGACCCAGTACTTC.

This rearrangement joins TRBV9 to TRBJ2-5; D is tentatively TRBD1 or TRBD2 (6 bases each). This CDR3 is 17 amino acids long. The V gene's germline CDR1 is SGDLS and CDR2 YYNGEE. The V and J ends lost 4 bases and 0 bases respectively, with 19 bases between them. CDR3 region: CASSLGSGGRNQETQYF. The CDR3, as DNA: TGTGCCAGCAGCCTAGGGAGTGGGGGGCGGAACCAAGAGACCCAGTACTTC.

The chain carries TRBV5-6 and TRBJ1-2, with D possibly being TRBD1 (5 bases). The germline V gene has CDR1 SGHDT and CDR2 YYEEEE. CDR3 length: 11 amino acids. The V gene lost 3 bases and the J gene lost 9 bases, with 9 bases spanning the gap. The CDR3 sequence: CASSSEGSYTF. DNA for the CDR3: TGTGCCAGCAGCTCCGAGGGGAGCTACACCTTC.

The genes are TRBV25-1 and TRBJ2-1; 8 nucleotides match TRBD2. J lost 9 bases, V lost 4 bases, and 8 bases had no gene match. In germline, CDR1 is MGHDK, CDR2 SYGVNS. The CDR3 extends over 14 amino acids. CDR3: CASSGTGGPFEQFF. CDR3 sequence (DNA): TGTGCCAGCAGTGGAACGGGGGGGCCGTTTGAGCAGTTCTTC.

V gene TRBV27 combines with J gene TRBJ2-3; TRBD2 matches 12 bases. The CDR3 has 16 residues. V shed 5 bases and J 9 bases; nucleotides not matched to a gene: 12. CDR1 and CDR2 (germline): MNHEY, SMNVEV (reference sequence). The CDR3 nucleotides read TGTGCCAGCAGTCCCCTTACTAGCGGGGGGACCTTCACGCAGTATTTT. This sequence encodes CASSPLTSGGTFTQYF.

The chain links TRBV20-1 to TRBJ2-5; D might be TRBD1 (5 bases). The V end was cut by 5 bases, the J end by 10 bases, with 23 bases between. Per germline, CDR1 DFQATT and CDR2 SNEGSKA (reference sequence). The CDR3 length is 14 residues. The CDR3 region is CSACQQVPPRDQYF. The CDR3 nucleotides are TGCAGTGCTTGTCAACAGGTACCTCCTCGAGACCAGTACTTC.

This clonotype was recorded many times. The chain recombines TRBV5-1 with TRBJ1-5; 10 bases are a match to TRBD1. CDR1 SGHRS and CDR2 YFSETQ come from the germline V gene. Trimming took 4 bases from V and 6 from J; bases not matched to a gene: 7. There are 15 residues in the CDR3. The DNA for the CDR3 is TGCGCCAGCAGCGCCGGGACAGGGGACGGTCAGCCCCAGCATTTT. Protein product: CASSAGTGDGQPQHF.

The V gene is TRBV20-1, the J gene TRBJ2-5; 9 nucleotides align to TRBD2. Germline assignment: CDR1 DFQATT and CDR2 SNEGSKA (reference sequence). With 6 bases clipped from V and 3 bases from J, the junction kept 5 bases outside the gene matches. The CDR3 spans 13 residues. The CDR3, as DNA: TGCAGTGCAAAAGCGGGGGGTAAAGAGACCCAGTACTTC. Amino acids: CSAKAGGKETQYF.

This clonotype has more than one count but fewer than ten. This chain joins TRBV6-5 and TRBJ1-6; D is uncertain. The CDR3 has 14 residues. Germline assignment: CDR1 MNHEY and CDR2 SVGAGI. Between the trimmed V and J ends, which lost 2 bases and 8 bases, there was a span of 10 bases. CDR3: CASSYEVSDSPLHF. CDR3 coding DNA: TGTGCCAGCAGTTACGAGGTTTCAGATTCACCCCTCCACTTT.

This chain joins TRBV4-3 and TRBJ2-5; 7 positions agree with TRBD1. The V segment lost 4 bases and the J segment 4 bases; nucleotides outside the gene matches: 6. The germline CDR1 and CDR2 sequences are LGHNA and YSLEER. The CDR3 is 14 amino acids. The CDR3 sequence is CASSLDRFAETQYF. Here the CDR3 DNA reads TGCGCCAGCAGCCTGGACAGGTTCGCAGAGACCCAGTACTTC.

The rearrangement links TRBV6-5 to TRBJ2-3; 11 bases agree with TRBD2. CDR3 size: 19 residues. CDR1 and CDR2 from the germline V gene are MNHEY and SVGAGI. V dropped 5 bases and J dropped 4; count of bases not matched to a gene: 17. The CDR3 reads CASSKTSGGTLSLADTQYF. CDR3 nucleotide sequence: TGTGCCAGCAGTAAAACTAGCGGGGGAACCCTTAGTTTGGCAGATACGCAGTATTTT.

This clonotype came up a few times. The gene calls are TRBV3-1 and TRBJ2-3; the match to TRBD2 covers 9 bases. Trimming cost V 2 bases and J 1 base; bases outside gene matches: 4. This CDR3 comprises 16 residues. CDR1 is LGHDT, CDR2 YNNKEL, per germline (reference sequence). CDR3 sequence reads: CASSQSGTSRTDTQYF. The CDR3 DNA reads as TGTGCCAGCAGCCAATCCGGGACTAGCCGCACAGATACGCAGTATTTT.

This clonotype showed up just a few times. The chain joins TRBV6-5 to TRBJ1-1; TRBD1 might be the D (5 bases). The germline V gene has CDR1 MNHEY and CDR2 SVGAGI. The V gene lost 6 bases and the J gene lost 8 bases, with 16 bases spanning the gap. This CDR3 has 13 residues. CDR3 coding DNA: TGTGCCAGCAGCCTAACAGTGTGGGGCGAAGCTTTCTTT. It codes for CASSLTVWGEAFF.

J is TRBJ1-5 and V is TRBV9; D is undetermined. V was cut by 0 bases and J by 4 bases, with 8 bases left in between. CDR3 length equals 14 residues. Germline-derived CDR1 and CDR2 are SGDLS and YYNGEE. CDR3 amino acids: CASSVGTLNQPQHF. CDR3 sequence (DNA): TGTGCCAGCAGCGTAGGAACACTTAATCAGCCCCAGCATTTT.

This clonotype turned up a few times. The chain is built from TRBV5-6 and TRBJ1-4, with D possibly matching TRBD1 (6 bases). The CDR3 extends over 13 amino acids. Germline CDR1 is SGHDT and CDR2 is YYEEEE. Trimming removed 3 bases at V and 5 bases at J, with 8 bases between. CDR3 in DNA: TGTGCCAGCAGCTACAGGGTAAATGAAAAACTGTTTTTT. Translation gives CASSYRVNEKLFF.

This chain links TRBV5-1 with TRBJ1-1; a possible D gene is TRBD1 (5 bases). Between the trimmed V and J ends, which lost 4 bases and 3 bases, there was a span of 16 bases. Germline V gives CDR1 SGHRS, CDR2 YFSETQ. The CDR3 has 15 amino acids. The CDR3 DNA reads as TGCGCCAGCAGCCCCACTGCGGGGGGAGACACTGAAGCTTTCTTT. Its translation is CASSPTAGGDTEAFF.

The chain combines TRBV28 with TRBJ2-1, with D possibly TRBD2 on 7 matching bases. Germline values: CDR1 MDHEN, CDR2 SYDVKM. The CDR3 sequence is 16 residues long. Trimming took off 4 bases at V and 0 bases at J, with 13 bases between the two ends. Here the CDR3 reads CASSSGGASSYNEQFF. The CDR3 region has the DNA TGTGCCAGCAGTTCTGGGGGGGCGAGCTCCTACAATGAGCAGTTCTTC.

The chain carries TRBV7-9 and TRBJ1-5; D is possibly TRBD1 (5 bases). Trimming removed 5 bases from V and 0 bases from J, with 14 bases in between. CDR3 length equals 16 residues. CDR1 is SEHNR, CDR2 FQNEAQ, per germline (reference sequence). CDR3 amino acids: CASSPHRINSNQPQHF. DNA of the CDR3: TGTGCCAGCAGCCCTCACAGGATCAATAGCAATCAGCCCCAGCATTTT.

This clonotype was observed at least ten times. The V call is TRBV5-1, the J call TRBJ2-1; tentatively, D is TRBD1 or TRBD2 (7 bases each). The V end lost 4 bases, the J end lost 3 bases, and 14 bases lay between the germline ends. The CDR3 is 15 amino acids. Germline V lookup: CDR1 SGHRS, CDR2 YFSETQ. Here the CDR3 reads CASSPGGQSYNEQFF. In nucleotides, the CDR3 is TGCGCCAGCAGCCCGGGGGGACAGAGCTACAATGAGCAGTTCTTC. Filled out from reference TRBV5-1 and TRBJ2-1, the complete variable domain reads KAGVTQTPRYLIKTRGQQVTLSCSPISGHRSVSWYQQTPGQGLQFLFEYFSETQRNKGNFPGRFSGRQFSNSRSEMNVSTLELGDSALYLCASSPGGQSYNEQFFGPGTRLTVL.

This chain links TRBV10-3 with TRBJ2-4; D not certain. Per germline, CDR1 ENHRY and CDR2 SYGVKD. Trimming cost V 2 bases and J 1 base, with 6 bases left between them. This CDR3 comprises 14 residues. The CDR3 spells CAISEDLAKNIQYF. CDR3 nucleotide sequence: TGTGCCATCAGTGAGGATCTCGCCAAAAACATTCAGTACTTC.

This CDR3 is CASSLVTGFGANVLTF. CDR3 in DNA: TGTGCCAGCAGCTTAGTGACAGGGTTTGGGGCCAACGTCCTGACTTTC. The chain uses TRBV7-6 and TRBJ2-6, with TRBD1 matching 7 bases. The CDR3 has 16 residues. V gave up 1 base and J gave up 3 bases; unmatched junction bases: 3. Germline-derived CDR1 and CDR2 are SGHVS and FNYEAQ.

The rearrangement uses TRBV5-1 and TRBJ1-6; D is undetermined. This CDR3 comprises 17 residues. The ends were cut back, 0 bases at V and 0 bases at J, with 10 bases in the middle. Germline V gene sequence: CDR1 SGHRS, CDR2 YFSETQ. The CDR3 DNA reads as TGCGCCAGCAGCTTGGCATTCGGGGTCTCCTATAATTCACCCCTCCACTTT. Translation gives CASSLAFGVSYNSPLHF.

J is TRBJ2-1 and V is TRBV20-1; TRBD2 matches 10 bases. The CDR3 contains 14 residues. Losses at the gene ends were 3 bases for V and 8 bases for J; bases not matched to a gene: 7. Germline V lookup: CDR1 DFQATT, CDR2 SNEGSKA (reference sequence). The CDR3 loop reads CSASKAGGMDEQFF. The CDR3 region has the DNA TGCAGTGCTAGTAAAGCGGGGGGGATGGATGAGCAGTTCTTC.

The chain has TRBV20-1 and TRBJ1-6; 8 bases align to TRBD1. This CDR3 is built from 14 residues. J gave up 6 bases and V 5 bases, and 6 bases lay outside the gene matches. CDR1 and CDR2 (germline): DFQATT, SNEGSKA (reference sequence). CDR3 loop: CSARAGGGNSPLHF. CDR3 sequence (DNA): TGCAGTGCTCGGGCAGGGGGCGGTAATTCACCCCTCCACTTT.

The chain has TRBV2 and TRBJ2-2, with 9 bases identical to TRBD2. Germline V gene sequence: CDR1 SNHLY, CDR2 FYNNEI. V lost 11 bases to trimming and J lost 4 bases; unmatched junction nucleotides: 8. The CDR3 has 14 amino acids. CDR3 coding DNA: TGTGCCGGAAGGGGACTAGCAAGCACCGGGGAGCTGTTTTTT. This gives the protein CAGRGLASTGELFF.